This T cell receptor beta chain was documented in a study of OX40 agonist ivuxolimab in advanced cancers. The study's findings and limits: The study found among the lowest clonal expansion in partial responders at 0.1-3.0 mg/kg.

As to this clone: Its specificity is not known.

CDR3 size: 13 residues. V shed 4 bases and J shed 7 bases, with 11 bases lying between them. Looked up from germline, CDR1 is MNHEY and CDR2 is SVGAGI. Only in-frame clones appear in the TCRdb table, and some are missing; sequencing was by immunoSEQ multiplex PCR. The table shows tens of thousands of clones, with roughly 89% occurring only once. The sequencing used CD4+ or CD8+ T cells sorted from blood, collected in a trial of the OX40 agonist ivuxolimab. This chain joins TRBV6-5 and TRBJ1-5; TRBD1 might be the D (5 bases). This sequence originates from an adult with an advanced solid tumor such as melanoma, head and neck, liver or kidney cancer. The CDR3 DNA sequence: TGTGCCAGCAGTTTCTCACAGGTGCAGCCCCAGCATTTT. Translation gives CASSFSQVQPQHF.